These 20 T cell receptor beta chains were all obtained from the same sample, sequenced in a study of somatic mutations in cytotoxic T cells in rheumatoid arthritis. TCRdb's table, derived via immunoSEQ multiplex PCR, lists solely in-frame clones and lacks some. The sample includes under 20,000 clones, approximately 87% of them seen just once. Sequencing was carried out using CD8+ T cells sorted from blood. The receptors come from a man aged 35 to 55 in good health.

The rearrangement joins TRBV5-1 to TRBJ2-5; D unresolved. This CDR3 spans 15 amino acids. Trimming took 4 bases from V and 5 from J, leaving 18 bases between them. Germline V gene sequence: CDR1 SGHRS, CDR2 YFSETQ. CDR3 bases: TGCGCCAGCAGCCACAAGGACGCGTCGCGGGAGACCCAGTACTTC. It specifies CASSHKDASRETQYF.

This sequence joins TRBV5-6 and TRBJ2-7, with 9 bases that match TRBD1. The CDR3 consists of 15 residues. V lost 4 bases and J lost 2; bases outside the gene matches: 7. Looked up from germline, CDR1 is SGHDT and CDR2 is YYEEEE. This chain's CDR3 is CASSGTGTGPYEQYF. The DNA of the CDR3 is TGTGCCAGCAGCGGGACCGGGACAGGGCCCTACGAGCAGTACTTC.

The J gene is TRBJ1-1, the V gene TRBV27; the D is unclear. CDR1 is MNHEY, CDR2 SMNVEV, per germline (reference sequence). The length of the CDR3 is 14 residues. Trimming cost V 3 bases and J 10 bases, with 18 bases left between them. The CDR3 protein is CASSFIGSRGSAFF. CDR3 coding DNA: TGTGCCAGCAGTTTCATAGGCAGCCGCGGGTCAGCTTTCTTT.

The chain is built from TRBV7-7 and TRBJ1-1, with unresolved D. The germline V and J ends were trimmed by 5 bases and 8 bases, with 18 bases remaining between them. The CDR3 has 14 residues. CDR1 and CDR2 from the germline V gene are SSHAT and FNYEAQ (reference sequence). CDR3 nucleotides: TGTGCCAGCAGCAAGGAAAGGCGGGCGACGGAAGCTTTCTTT. Translated: CASSKERRATEAFF. The variable domain in full, with the rest retrieved from reference TRBV7-7 and TRBJ1-1, is GAGVSQSPRYKVTKRGQDVTLRCDPISSHATLYWYQQALGQGPEFLTYFNYEAQPDKSGLPSDRFSAERPEGSISTLTIQRTEQRDSAMYRCASSKERRATEAFFGQGTRLTVV.

By share, this clone ranks as medium-sized. The chain joins TRBV4-3 to TRBJ2-1, with 8 bases matching TRBD1. Germline V gene sequence: CDR1 LGHNA, CDR2 YSLEER. The CDR3 runs to 16 residues. After removal of 0 bases from V and 6 bases from J, the junction contained 7 bases not matched to a gene. The CDR3, as DNA: TGCGCCAGCAGCCAAGATGAGACCACAGGGGGCAATGAGCAGTTCTTC. Its translation: CASSQDETTGGNEQFF.

The rearrangement joins TRBV5-4 to TRBJ1-1; tentatively, D is TRBD1 (5 bases). This CDR3 is built from 14 residues. V was trimmed by 4 bases and J by 3 bases, leaving 13 bases between them. Per the germline V gene, CDR1 is SGHNT and CDR2 is YYREEE (reference sequence). As DNA, the CDR3 is TGTGCCAGCAGCGCAAGAGTGGGGGACACTGAAGCTTTCTTT. It yields the protein CASSARVGDTEAFF.

A note on this clone: At one end, the junction sequence differs from germline, possibly due to a read error. The rearrangement uses TRBV5-4 and TRBJ2-3; maybe TRBD2 (6 bases). This CDR3 has 13 residues. The germline CDR1 and CDR2 sequences are SGHNT and YYREEE (reference sequence). The CDR3 is CASSRDSTDTQFF. The CDR3 region has the DNA TGTGCCAGCAGCCGGGACTCAACAGATACGCAGTTTTTT.

The V and J genes are TRBV28 and TRBJ2-3; 10 nucleotides line up with TRBD2. Germline V gene data show CDR1 as MDHEN and CDR2 as SYDVKM. V was clipped by 3 bases and J by 6 bases; unmatched bases: 6. This CDR3 has 15 residues. Here the CDR3 DNA reads TGTGCCAGCAGTTTTAGCGGGAGGTTGGGGGATACGCAGTATTTT. It encodes CASSFSGRLGDTQYF.

J is TRBJ1-1 and V is TRBV27; 7 bases align to TRBD1. The CDR3 is made up of 13 amino acids. V shed 2 bases and J 5 bases; nucleotides not matched to a gene: 2. Germline V CDR1 and CDR2: MNHEY, SMNVEV (reference sequence). CDR3 sequence reads: CASSLQGGTEAFF. The CDR3 bases are TGTGCCAGCAGTTTACAGGGGGGTACTGAAGCTTTCTTT.

The CDR3 loop is CASSFGLGSDTEAFF. For the CDR3, the DNA is TGTGCCAGCAGTTTTGGTCTGGGCTCCGACACTGAAGCTTTCTTT. The J gene is TRBJ1-1, the V gene TRBV28; D uncertain. The CDR3 totals 15 residues. Germline assignment: CDR1 MDHEN and CDR2 SYDVKM. V was trimmed by 3 bases and J by 3 bases, leaving 14 bases between them.

This chain links TRBV4-2 with TRBJ2-7; TRBD2 aligns across 12 bases. The junction had 11 bases not matched to a gene; V was cut back by 5 bases and J by 6 bases. The CDR3 is 16 amino acids. Germline CDR1 is LGHNA and CDR2 is YNFKEQ. The CDR3 bases are TGTGCCAGCAGCGACCGGAGGCTAGCGGGAGGGAGCGAGCAGTACTTC. Its translation: CASSDRRLAGGSEQYF.

J is TRBJ2-7 and V is TRBV7-8; 13 nucleotides match TRBD2. CDR3 length: 15 residues. V trimming: 4 bases; J trimming: 2 bases; junction bases outside the gene matches: 2. From germline, CDR1 is SGHVS and CDR2 FQNEAQ. CDR3 amino acids: CASSSTSGRPYEQYF. CDR3 nucleotide sequence: TGTGCCAGCAGCTCGACTAGCGGGAGGCCCTACGAGCAGTACTTC.

This clone was observed a handful of times. The chain has TRBV27 and TRBJ2-7; no clear D gene. CDR3 length: 14 residues. Per germline, CDR1 MNHEY and CDR2 SMNVEV (reference sequence). Trimming removed 2 bases at V and 2 bases at J, with 10 bases between. The CDR3 DNA reads as TGTGCCAGCAGTTTAACCGGTCTCGCCTACGAGCAGTACTTC. This translates into CASSLTGLAYEQYF.

The chain employs TRBV27 and TRBJ1-1; D remains unclear. Germline V gene sequence: CDR1 MNHEY, CDR2 SMNVEV (reference sequence). Trimming took off 2 bases at V and 1 base at J, with 5 bases between the two ends. The CDR3 contains 13 residues. CDR3 DNA: TGTGCCAGCAGTTTACGGGGGAACACTGAAGCTTTCTTT. It encodes CASSLRGNTEAFF.

This clone was observed a handful of times. The chain recombines TRBV4-3 with TRBJ2-7; 11 nucleotides agree with TRBD2. Germline loops: CDR1 LGHNA, CDR2 YSLEER. This CDR3 comprises 14 residues. Germline trimming cut 4 bases from V and 4 bases from J; bases unmatched to any gene: 3. The CDR3 DNA sequence: TGCGCCAGCAGCCCGGGACTAGCGGAATACGAGCAGTACTTC. Translating it yields CASSPGLAEYEQYF.

This chain joins TRBV19 and TRBJ2-3; D is unresolved. This CDR3 region has 16 residues. Trimming removed 2 bases at V and 0 bases at J, with 12 bases between. CDR1 LNHDA and CDR2 SQIVND come from the germline V gene (reference sequence). The CDR3 bases are TGTGCCAGTAGTATACTGGCTGATACTAGCACAGATACGCAGTATTTT. Its protein is CASSILADTSTDTQYF.

CDR3 coding DNA: TGTGCCAGCAGGAGACTAGCGGGAGGGAGCTCCTACAATGAGCAGTTCTTC. Translation gives CASRRLAGGSSYNEQFF. J is TRBJ2-1 and V is TRBV7-8; 14 bases are shared with TRBD2. Unmatched junction bases numbered 4, after V lost 6 bases and J lost 0 bases. The CDR3 is 17 amino acids. Germline V gives CDR1 SGHVS, CDR2 FQNEAQ.

The CDR3 loop reads CASSARLAKNIQYF. DNA for the CDR3: TGTGCCAGCAGTGCCCGGTTAGCCAAAAACATTCAGTACTTC. The rearrangement uses TRBV27 and TRBJ2-4; D call uncertain. Germline-derived CDR1 and CDR2 are MNHEY and SMNVEV (reference sequence). The V end lost 5 bases, the J end lost 0 bases, and 8 bases lay between the germline ends. The CDR3 has 14 residues.

The V gene is TRBV19, the J gene TRBJ2-1, with 9 bases lining up with TRBD2. Germline V gene lookup returns CDR1 LNHDA and CDR2 SQIVND (reference sequence). V was clipped by 2 bases and J by 3 bases; unmatched bases: 2. The CDR3 contains 15 residues. The CDR3, as DNA: TGTGCCAGTAGTATACGACTAGCGGACTACAATGAGCAGTTCTTC. It translates to CASSIRLADYNEQFF.

This sequence joins TRBV7-9 and TRBJ2-5; unclear D gene. The CDR3 spans 14 residues. The V end was cut by 4 bases, the J end by 0 bases, with 9 bases between. In germline, CDR1 is SEHNR, CDR2 FQNEAQ (reference sequence). The CDR3: CASSSTPYQETQYF. DNA for the CDR3: TGTGCCAGCAGCTCCACCCCATACCAAGAGACCCAGTACTTC.